This note documents a single TCR beta chain sequence. This entry is derived from a study of OX40 agonist ivuxolimab in advanced cancers. Sequencing used immunoSEQ multiplex PCR; TCRdb keeps in-frame clones, though not all of them. The sample holds 70,000 to 75,000 clones; around 80% are singletons and the top ten take more than 4.5%. V lost 1 base and J lost 2, with 18 bases in between. The V gene's germline CDR1 is SGHDT and CDR2 YYEEEE. This CDR3 region has 17 residues. The input for sequencing was CD4+ or CD8+ T cells sorted from blood, taken in a trial of the OX40 agonist ivuxolimab. The source is an adult with an advanced solid tumor such as melanoma, head and neck, liver or kidney cancer. This chain connects TRBV5-6 to TRBJ1-2; D is uncertain. CDR3: CASSLYQLGVSNYGYTF. The CDR3 region has the DNA TGTGCCAGCAGCTTGTATCAGCTGGGCGTCTCGAACTATGGCTACACCTTC.